This is a list of T cell receptor beta chains from one sample in a study of blood T cell repertoires in COVID-19. The method was immunoSEQ multiplex PCR; TCRdb's version includes in-frame clones alone and lacks a portion of them. This table holds some 300,000 clones, roughly 89% found once. Sequencing was carried out using PBMCs or T cells enriched from blood (not recorded which). The receptors were gathered from a woman aged 45-60 years who had been exposed to COVID-19. The CDR3 runs from the conserved cysteine through the conserved F or W. Fields, in order: CDR3 DNA, CDR3 protein, J gene, CDR3 length, D gene, clone size, V gene. The D gene is left open where the match is weak. Rows may omit the clone size; those that give it use once, few, many or a size class.

TGCGCCAGCAGCGTAGAGAACATCAGGGATTCACCCCTCCACTTT | CASSVENIRDSPLHF | TRBJ1-6 | 15 | NA | NA | TRBV5-1
TGTGCCAGCAGCCAAGGGCTTTTGACCGGGGAGCTGTTTTTT | CASSQGLLTGELFF | TRBJ2-2 | 14 | NA | NA | TRBV3-1/TRBV3-2
TGTGCCAGCGGGGGGTCGGGGGAGACCCAGTACTTC | CASGGSGETQYF | TRBJ2-5 | 12 | TRBD2 | once | TRBV19
TGTGCCAGCAGCTTGGGGACTAGCGGGGGAGACGAGCAGTACTTC | CASSLGTSGGDEQYF | TRBJ2-7 | 15 | TRBD2 | NA | TRBV13
TGTGCCAGCACCGCGGACAGGGCGACAGATACGCAGTATTTT | CASTADRATDTQYF | TRBJ2-3 | 14 | TRBD1 | NA | TRBV28
TGTGCCAGTGGACCAGGGACTGCTGGAAACACCATATATTTT | CASGPGTAGNTIYF | TRBJ1-3 | 14 | NA | NA | TRBV19
TGTGCCAGCAGTATGGGGGGTCCCCCCGATACGCAGTATTTT | CASSMGGPPDTQYF | TRBJ2-3 | 14 | NA | NA | TRBV27
TGCAGCGTTGCGCCTACAGGGGGCATTAGCTACGAGCAGTACTTC | CSVAPTGGISYEQYF | TRBJ2-7 | 15 | TRBD1 | NA | TRBV29-1
TGTGCCAGCAGTTACGAGTACAGGGGCAACTATGGCTACACCTTC | CASSYEYRGNYGYTF | TRBJ1-2 | 15 | TRBD1 | NA | TRBV6-2/TRBV6-3
TGTGCCAGCATCCCCAGCGGACTAGCGGGGGTTTATGAGCAGTTCTTC | CASIPSGLAGVYEQFF | TRBJ2-1 | 16 | TRBD2 | NA | TRBV28
TGTGCTAGCAGCTCGGGAAGAATGACAGGGTACCCCGGGGAGCTGTTTTTT | CASSSGRMTGYPGELFF | TRBJ2-2 | 17 | TRBD1 | NA | TRBV7-7
TGTGCCATCAGTGGGTGGAGGGGCCAAGAGACCCAGTACTTC | CAISGWRGQETQYF | TRBJ2-5 | 14 | NA | NA | TRBV10-3
TGTGCCAGCAGCCAATCGGGAGCGAGCAATCAGCCCCAGCATTTT | CASSQSGASNQPQHF | TRBJ1-5 | 15 | NA | NA | TRBV3-1/TRBV3-2
TGTGCCAGCAGCTTAGTGCAGGGGGCGGCCTCTGGAAACACCATATATTTT | CASSLVQGAASGNTIYF | TRBJ1-3 | 17 | TRBD1 | NA | TRBV7-9
TGTGCCAGTAGTATAGTGGTACAGGGCGGCTCGGGCTACACCTTC | CASSIVVQGGSGYTF | TRBJ1-2 | 15 | NA | NA | TRBV19
TGTGCCTGGAGTGTAGCCCAGGGGGCGACCTATGGCTACACCTTC | CAWSVAQGATYGYTF | TRBJ1-2 | 15 | TRBD1 | NA | TRBV30
TGTGCCAGCACCGACGGGACACCTTATAATTCACCCCTCCACTTT | CASTDGTPYNSPLHF | TRBJ1-6 | 15 | NA | NA | TRBV7-9
TGTGCCAGCGGGGACAGGGGGCGCACAGATACGCAGTATTTT | CASGDRGRTDTQYF | TRBJ2-3 | 14 | TRBD1 | NA | TRBV2
TGTGCCAGCAGCTTCACAGGGACAGTTGAAGCTTTCTTT | CASSFTGTVEAFF | TRBJ1-1 | 13 | TRBD1 | NA | TRBV6-5
TGTGCCAGCAGCCACAGGGGGAGAAGTGAAAAACTGTTTTTT | CASSHRGRSEKLFF | TRBJ1-4 | 14 | TRBD1 | once | TRBV3-1/TRBV3-2
TGTGCCAGCAGCGTAGGGGGCTTACCTCCCGGGACTAGCGGGAGTGATGAGCAGTTCTTC | CASSVGGLPPGTSGSDEQFF | TRBJ2-1 | 20 | TRBD2 | NA | TRBV9
TGTGCCAGCAGTTACGGTCTAGGGGACATTCAGTACTTC | CASSYGLGDIQYF | TRBJ2-4 | 13 | NA | NA | TRBV6-5
TGCGCGAGCACAGGGGATCCCAATCAGCCCCAGCATTTT | CASTGDPNQPQHF | TRBJ1-5 | 13 | TRBD1 | NA | TRBV10-2
TGTGCCAGCAGCCAGAAGAGGACAGCAACTAATGAAAAACTGTTTTTT | CASSQKRTATNEKLFF | TRBJ1-4 | 16 | NA | once | TRBV7-6
TGTGCCAGCAGAACCGGGACAGGGCACACCGGGGAGCTGTTTTTT | CASRTGTGHTGELFF | TRBJ2-2 | 15 | TRBD1 | NA | TRBV2
TGTGCCAGCAGCTCCTCAACAGGGGATTTTTCACCCCTCCACTTT | CASSSSTGDFSPLHF | TRBJ1-6 | 15 | TRBD1 | NA | TRBV7-9
TGTGCCAGCAGCTCGGTGGGGGCGGGCAACTACGAGCAGTACTTC | CASSSVGAGNYEQYF | TRBJ2-7 | 15 | NA | NA | TRBV28
TGCGCCAGCAGCTTGGAGGTTGGGGGGTCAGATACGCAGTATTTT | CASSLEVGGSDTQYF | TRBJ2-3 | 15 | NA | once | TRBV5-1
TGTGCCAGCAGCTTCAGGGTTGGGGGACTAAGGCTGGAAGCTTTCTTT | CASSFRVGGLRLEAFF | TRBJ1-1 | 16 | NA | NA | TRBV5-8
TGTGCCAGCAGCTTATGGGGGGGGGCCTCCTCCTACAATGAGCAGTTCTTC | CASSLWGGASSYNEQFF | TRBJ2-1 | 17 | NA | NA | TRBV7-2
TGCGCCAGCAGCTTGGGGCCCGGGTGGGTCAACGAGCAGTACTTC | CASSLGPGWVNEQYF | TRBJ2-7 | 15 | NA | NA | TRBV5-1
TGCAGTGCTAGTTCCCCCGGGGGTACAGGGGGCATAGCGACCCTCCACTTT | CSASSPGGTGGIATLHF | TRBJ1-6 | 17 | TRBD1 | NA | TRBV20-1
TGCGCCAGCAGCCAAGACCAAGGACAGGGGCCCGTTCGTAGCGGCTACACCTTC | CASSQDQGQGPVRSGYTF | TRBJ1-2 | 18 | TRBD1 | NA | TRBV4-1
TGTGCCAGCAGTAACGACAGGGTCAATTCACCCCTCCACTTT | CASSNDRVNSPLHF | TRBJ1-6 | 14 | TRBD1 | NA | TRBV6-4
TGTGCTAGTGGAAGGCGGGACTCCCCCCACTTC | CASGRRDSPHF | TRBJ2-5 | 11 | NA | NA | TRBV12-5
TGTGCCAGCAGTGAAACTAGCGGGGGAATCTCCTACGAGCAGTACTTC | CASSETSGGISYEQYF | TRBJ2-7 | 16 | TRBD2 | NA | TRBV25-1
TGTGCCAGCAGCCCCACCGGGACAGGGGGCCGGAACACTGAAGCTTTCTTT | CASSPTGTGGRNTEAFF | TRBJ1-1 | 17 | TRBD1 | NA | TRBV13
TGTGCTAGTGGCCGACAGGGGGCCGCCGGGGAGCTGTTTTTT | CASGRQGAAGELFF | TRBJ2-2 | 14 | TRBD1 | few | TRBV12-5
TGTGCCGAAGCAGGGGGCTCGAACACCGGGGAGCTGTTTTTT | CAEAGGSNTGELFF | TRBJ2-2 | 14 | NA | once | TRBV21-1
TGTGCCAGCAGCCGGGGGACAGACCGCTTCTACGAGCAGTACTTC | CASSRGTDRFYEQYF | TRBJ2-7 | 15 | TRBD1 | NA | TRBV3-1/TRBV3-2
TGCGCCAGCAGCCACGCCCCAAGCGGCGTAAGCACAGATACGCAGTATTTT | CASSHAPSGVSTDTQYF | TRBJ2-3 | 17 | NA | NA | TRBV4-1
TGTGCCAGCAGTTTGACAGGGAACACTGAAGCTTTCTTT | CASSLTGNTEAFF | TRBJ1-1 | 13 | NA | NA | TRBV6-5
TGTGCCAGCAGCCCCGGGACAAATGAAAAACTGTTTTTT | CASSPGTNEKLFF | TRBJ1-4 | 13 | NA | NA | TRBV5-4
TGTGCCAGCAGCTTACTTTGGTGGCTTCTCTACGAGCAGTACTTC | CASSLLWWLLYEQYF | TRBJ2-7 | 15 | NA | NA | TRBV11-2
TGTGCCTGGAGGGGCCCTGGACAGCGCTGGACTGAAGCTTTCTTT | CAWRGPGQRWTEAFF | TRBJ1-1 | 15 | NA | NA | TRBV30
TGTGCCAGCAGCGGGGCCGACCGGGGGATCGAAAAACTGTTTTTT | CASSGADRGIEKLFF | TRBJ1-4 | 15 | NA | NA | TRBV7-9
TGCGCCAGCAGCGAGTCTTTGGCGGGGGGCCAAGAGACCCAGTACTTC | CASSESLAGGQETQYF | TRBJ2-5 | 16 | TRBD2 | NA | TRBV5-1